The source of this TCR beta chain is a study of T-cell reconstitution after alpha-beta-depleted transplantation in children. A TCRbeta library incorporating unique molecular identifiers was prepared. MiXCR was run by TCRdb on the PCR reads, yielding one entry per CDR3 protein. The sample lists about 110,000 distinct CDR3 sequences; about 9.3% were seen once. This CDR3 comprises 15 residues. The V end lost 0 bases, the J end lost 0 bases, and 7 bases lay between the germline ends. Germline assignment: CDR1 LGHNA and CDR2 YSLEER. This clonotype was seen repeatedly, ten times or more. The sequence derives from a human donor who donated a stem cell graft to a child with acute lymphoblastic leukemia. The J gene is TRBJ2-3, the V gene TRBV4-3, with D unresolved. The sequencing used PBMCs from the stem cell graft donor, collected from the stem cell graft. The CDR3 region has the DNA TGCGCCAGCAGCCAAGATGACTCTAGCACAGATACGCAGTATTTT. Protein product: CASSQDDSSTDTQYF.